This T cell receptor beta chain appears in the sequencing data of a study of T cell changes during pregnancy in multiple sclerosis. Comments on this clone: Other DNA sequences in the same sample also yield this CDR3.

CDR3 size: 14 residues. The J segment lost 6 bases and the V segment lost 5 bases, leaving 6 bases of the junction unmatched. Germline V gives CDR1 SEHNR, CDR2 FQNEAQ (reference sequence). Sequencing used immunoSEQ multiplex PCR; TCRdb keeps in-frame clones, though not all of them. Seen here are approximately 63,000 clones, around 92% observed once, and the top ten hold 2%. The chain links TRBV7-9 to TRBJ1-5; 8 bases map to TRBD1. This TCR derives from a female donor in good health, enrolled as a control in a pregnancy study. The sequencing here drew on peripheral blood, taken in the third trimester of pregnancy. Here the CDR3 reads CASSLGQGGQPQHF. The DNA of the CDR3 is TGTGCCAGCAGCCTAGGACAGGGTGGTCAGCCCCAGCATTTT.